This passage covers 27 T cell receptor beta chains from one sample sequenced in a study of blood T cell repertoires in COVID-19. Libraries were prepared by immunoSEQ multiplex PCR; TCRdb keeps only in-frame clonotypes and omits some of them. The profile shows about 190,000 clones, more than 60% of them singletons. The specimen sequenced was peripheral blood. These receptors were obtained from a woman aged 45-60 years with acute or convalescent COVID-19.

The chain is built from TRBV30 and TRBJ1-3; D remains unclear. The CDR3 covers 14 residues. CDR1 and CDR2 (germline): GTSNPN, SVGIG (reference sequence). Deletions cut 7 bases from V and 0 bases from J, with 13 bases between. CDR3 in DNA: TGTGCCTACAGAAACCGCAGCTCTGGAAACACCATATATTTT. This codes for CAYRNRSSGNTIYF. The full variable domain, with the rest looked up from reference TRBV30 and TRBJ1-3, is SQTIHQWPATLVQPVGSPLSLECTVEGTSNPNLYWYRQAAGRGLQLLFYSVGIGQISSEVPQNLSASRPQDRQFILSSKKLLLSDSGFYLCAYRNRSSGNTIYFGEGSWLTVV.

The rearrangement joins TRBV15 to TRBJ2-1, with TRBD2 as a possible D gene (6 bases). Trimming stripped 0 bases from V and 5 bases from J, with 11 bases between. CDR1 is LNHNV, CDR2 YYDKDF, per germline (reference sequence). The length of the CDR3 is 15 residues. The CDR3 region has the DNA TGTGCCACCAGCAGAGAACTAGGAGGGGACAATGAGCAGTTCTTC. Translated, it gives CATSRELGGDNEQFF.

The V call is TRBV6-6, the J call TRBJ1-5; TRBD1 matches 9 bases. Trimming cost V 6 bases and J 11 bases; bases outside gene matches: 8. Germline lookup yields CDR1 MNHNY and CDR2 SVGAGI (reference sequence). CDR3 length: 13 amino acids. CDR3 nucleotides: TGTGCCAGCAGCGACGGGACAGGGTTTGCCCAGCATTTT. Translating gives CASSDGTGFAQHF.

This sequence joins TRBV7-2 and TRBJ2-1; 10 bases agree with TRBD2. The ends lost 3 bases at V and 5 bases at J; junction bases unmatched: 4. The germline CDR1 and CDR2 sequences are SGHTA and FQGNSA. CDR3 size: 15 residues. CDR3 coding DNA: TGTGCCAGCAGCTTGCGACTAGCGGGTGACAATGAGCAGTTCTTC. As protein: CASSLRLAGDNEQFF.

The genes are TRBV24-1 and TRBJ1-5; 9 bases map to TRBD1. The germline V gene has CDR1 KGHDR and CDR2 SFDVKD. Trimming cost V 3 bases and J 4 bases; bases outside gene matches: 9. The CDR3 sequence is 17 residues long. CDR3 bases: TGTGCCACCAGTGATGCCGGACAGGGGCGACTTAATCAGCCCCAGCATTTT. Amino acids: CATSDAGQGRLNQPQHF.

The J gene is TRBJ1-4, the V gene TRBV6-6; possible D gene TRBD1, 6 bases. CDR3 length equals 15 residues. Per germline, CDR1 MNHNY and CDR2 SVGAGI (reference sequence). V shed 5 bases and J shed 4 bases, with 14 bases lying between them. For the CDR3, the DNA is TGTGCCAGCAGTGCCACAGGGCTGGATAATGAAAAACTGTTTTTT. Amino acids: CASSATGLDNEKLFF.

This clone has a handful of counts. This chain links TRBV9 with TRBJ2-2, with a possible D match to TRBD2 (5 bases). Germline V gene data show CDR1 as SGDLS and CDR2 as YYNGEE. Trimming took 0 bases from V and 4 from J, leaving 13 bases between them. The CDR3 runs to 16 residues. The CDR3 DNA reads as TGTGCCAGCAGCGTAGACCCGGGAACGGTCACCGGGGAGCTGTTTTTT. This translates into CASSVDPGTVTGELFF.

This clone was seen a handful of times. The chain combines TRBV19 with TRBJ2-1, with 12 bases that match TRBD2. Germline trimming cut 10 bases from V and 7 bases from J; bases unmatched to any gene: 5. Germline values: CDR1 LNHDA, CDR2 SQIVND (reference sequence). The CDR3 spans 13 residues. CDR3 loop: CAMWLAGGNEQFF. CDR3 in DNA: TGTGCCATGTGGCTAGCGGGGGGGAATGAGCAGTTCTTC. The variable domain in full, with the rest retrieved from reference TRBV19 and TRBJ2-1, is DGGITQSPKYLFRKEGQNVTLSCEQNLNHDAMYWYRQDPGQGLRLIYYSQIVNDFQKGDIAEGYSVSREKKESFPLTVTSAQKNPTAFYLCAMWLAGGNEQFFGPGTRLTVL.

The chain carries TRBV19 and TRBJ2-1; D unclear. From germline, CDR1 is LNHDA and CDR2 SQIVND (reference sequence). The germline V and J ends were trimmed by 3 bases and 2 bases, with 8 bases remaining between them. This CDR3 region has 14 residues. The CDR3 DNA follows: TGTGCCAGTAGTATTCCATCAACCTACAATGAGCAGTTCTTC. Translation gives CASSIPSTYNEQFF.

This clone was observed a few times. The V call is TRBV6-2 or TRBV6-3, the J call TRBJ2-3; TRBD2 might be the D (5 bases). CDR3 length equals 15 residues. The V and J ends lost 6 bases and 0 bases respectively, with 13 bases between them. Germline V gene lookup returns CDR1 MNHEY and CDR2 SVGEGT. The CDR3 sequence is CASSNDYPSTDTQYF. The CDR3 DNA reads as TGTGCCAGCAGCAACGACTACCCTAGCACAGATACGCAGTATTTT.

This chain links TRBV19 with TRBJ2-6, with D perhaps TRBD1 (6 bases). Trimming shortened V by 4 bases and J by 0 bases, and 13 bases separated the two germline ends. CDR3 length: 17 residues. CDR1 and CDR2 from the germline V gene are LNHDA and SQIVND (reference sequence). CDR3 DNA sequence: TGTGCCAGTAGTACCCGGACAGTTTCCTCTGGGGCCAACGTCCTGACTTTC. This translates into CASSTRTVSSGANVLTF.

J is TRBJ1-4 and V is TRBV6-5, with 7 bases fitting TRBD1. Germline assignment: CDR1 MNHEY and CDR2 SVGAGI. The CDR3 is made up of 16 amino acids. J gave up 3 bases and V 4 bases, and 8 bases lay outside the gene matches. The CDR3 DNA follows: TGTGCCAGCAGTTTACTCTGGGACAGCGCTAATGAAAAACTGTTTTTT. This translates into CASSLLWDSANEKLFF.

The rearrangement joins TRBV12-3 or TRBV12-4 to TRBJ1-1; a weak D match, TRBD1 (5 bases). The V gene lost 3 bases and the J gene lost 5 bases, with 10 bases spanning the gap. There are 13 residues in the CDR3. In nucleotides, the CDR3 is TGTGCCAGCAGTTTCCAGGGAAATACTGAAGCTTTCTTT. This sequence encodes CASSFQGNTEAFF.

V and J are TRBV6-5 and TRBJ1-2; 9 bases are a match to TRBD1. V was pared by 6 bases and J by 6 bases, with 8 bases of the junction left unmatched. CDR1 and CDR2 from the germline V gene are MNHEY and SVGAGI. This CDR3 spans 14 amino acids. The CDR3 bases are TGTGCCAGCAGACTAAACCGGGACAGGGATGGCTACACCTTC. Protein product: CASRLNRDRDGYTF.

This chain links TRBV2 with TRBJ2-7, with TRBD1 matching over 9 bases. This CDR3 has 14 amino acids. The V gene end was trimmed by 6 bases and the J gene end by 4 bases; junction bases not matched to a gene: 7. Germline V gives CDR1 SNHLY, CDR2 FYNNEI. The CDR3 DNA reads TGTGCCAGCAGCCAACAGGGGGCTCAGTACGAGCAGTACTTC. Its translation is CASSQQGAQYEQYF.

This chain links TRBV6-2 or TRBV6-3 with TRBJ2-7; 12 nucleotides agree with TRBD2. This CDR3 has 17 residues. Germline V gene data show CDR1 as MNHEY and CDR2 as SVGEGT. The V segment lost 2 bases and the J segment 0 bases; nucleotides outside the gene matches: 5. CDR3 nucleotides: TGTGCCAGCAGTTACCAAGGGACTAGCGGGCTCTCCTACGAGCAGTACTTC. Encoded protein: CASSYQGTSGLSYEQYF.

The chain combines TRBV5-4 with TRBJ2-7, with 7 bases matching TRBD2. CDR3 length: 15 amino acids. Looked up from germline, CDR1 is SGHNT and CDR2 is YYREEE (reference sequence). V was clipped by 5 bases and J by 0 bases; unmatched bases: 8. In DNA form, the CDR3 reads TGTGCCAGCAGTCCCGTACGGGAGGCCTCCTACGAGCAGTACTTC. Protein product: CASSPVREASYEQYF.

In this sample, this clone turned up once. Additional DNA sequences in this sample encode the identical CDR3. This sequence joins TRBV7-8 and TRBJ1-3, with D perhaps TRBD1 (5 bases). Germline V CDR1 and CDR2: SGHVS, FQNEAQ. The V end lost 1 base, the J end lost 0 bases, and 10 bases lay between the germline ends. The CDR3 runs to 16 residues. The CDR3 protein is CASSLVRGFSGNTIYF. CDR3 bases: TGTGCCAGCAGCTTAGTTAGGGGTTTCTCTGGAAACACCATATATTTT. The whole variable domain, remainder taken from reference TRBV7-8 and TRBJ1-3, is GAGVSQSPRYKVAKRGQDVALRCDPISGHVSLFWYQQALGQGPEFLTYFQNEAQLDKSGLPSDRFFAERPEGSVSTLKIQRTQQEDSAVYLCASSLVRGFSGNTIYFGEGSWLTVV.

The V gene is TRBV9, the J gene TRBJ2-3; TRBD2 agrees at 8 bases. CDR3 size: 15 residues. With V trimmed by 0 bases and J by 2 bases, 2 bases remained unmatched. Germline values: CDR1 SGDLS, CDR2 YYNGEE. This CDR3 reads CASSVAGGPTDTQYF. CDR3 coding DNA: TGTGCCAGCAGCGTAGCGGGGGGGCCCACAGATACGCAGTATTTT.

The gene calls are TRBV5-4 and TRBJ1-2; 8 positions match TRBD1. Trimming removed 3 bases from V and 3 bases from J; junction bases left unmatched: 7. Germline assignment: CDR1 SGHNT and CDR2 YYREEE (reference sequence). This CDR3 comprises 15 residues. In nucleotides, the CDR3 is TGTGCCAGCAGCTACGGACAGGGATCAGACTATGGCTACACCTTC. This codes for CASSYGQGSDYGYTF.

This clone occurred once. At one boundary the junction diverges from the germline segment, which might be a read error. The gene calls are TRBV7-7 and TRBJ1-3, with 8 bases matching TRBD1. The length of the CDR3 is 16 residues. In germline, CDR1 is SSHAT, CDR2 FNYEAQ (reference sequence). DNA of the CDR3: TGTGCTAGCAGCTCAGGGGGCAGCTCCTCTGGAAACACCATATATTTT. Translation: CASSSGGSSSGNTIYF.

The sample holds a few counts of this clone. The CDR3 nucleotides read TGTGCCAGCCGCACCCTCAGGCATGAGCAGTTCTTC. Translated, it gives CASRTLRHEQFF. V is TRBV6-5 and J is TRBJ2-1; no definite D call. The CDR3 is 12 residues long. Per germline, CDR1 MNHEY and CDR2 SVGAGI. Trimming left V 8 bases short and J 8 bases short, with 13 bases between.

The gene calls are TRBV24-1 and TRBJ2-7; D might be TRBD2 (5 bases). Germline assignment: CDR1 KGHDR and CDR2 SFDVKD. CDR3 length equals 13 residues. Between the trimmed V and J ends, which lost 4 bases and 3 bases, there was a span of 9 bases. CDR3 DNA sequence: TGTGCCACCAGTGAAGGACTCTTCTACGAGCAGTACTTC. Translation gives CATSEGLFYEQYF.

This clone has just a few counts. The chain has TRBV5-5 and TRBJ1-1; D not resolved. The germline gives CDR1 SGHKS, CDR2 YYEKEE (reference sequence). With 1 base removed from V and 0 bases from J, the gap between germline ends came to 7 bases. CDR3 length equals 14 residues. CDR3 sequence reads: CASSLTSMNTEAFF. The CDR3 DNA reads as TGTGCCAGCAGCTTGACATCCATGAACACTGAAGCTTTCTTT.

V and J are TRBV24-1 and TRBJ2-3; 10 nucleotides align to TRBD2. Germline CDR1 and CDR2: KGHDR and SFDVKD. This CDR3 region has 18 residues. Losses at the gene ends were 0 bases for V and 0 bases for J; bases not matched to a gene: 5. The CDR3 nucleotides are TGTGCCACCAGTGATTTGACGATTAGCGGGGGGAGCACAGATACGCAGTATTTT. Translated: CATSDLTISGGSTDTQYF.

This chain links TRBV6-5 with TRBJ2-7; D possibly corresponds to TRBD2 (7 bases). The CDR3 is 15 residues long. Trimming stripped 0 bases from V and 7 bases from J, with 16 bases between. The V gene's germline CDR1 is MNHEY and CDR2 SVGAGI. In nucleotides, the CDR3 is TGTGCCAGCAGTTACTCGGGGGGGCCCGTCTGGGAGCAGTACTTC. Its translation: CASSYSGGPVWEQYF.

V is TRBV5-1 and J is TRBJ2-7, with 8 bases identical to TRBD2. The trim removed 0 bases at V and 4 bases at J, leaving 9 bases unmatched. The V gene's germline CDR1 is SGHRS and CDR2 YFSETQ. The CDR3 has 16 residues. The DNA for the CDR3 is TGCGCCAGCAGCTTGGGGAATAGCGGGGTTCCTTACGAGCAGTACTTC. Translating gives CASSLGNSGVPYEQYF.